This T cell receptor (beta chain) was sequenced in a study of blood T cells in healthy people across ages. Regarding the study as a whole: Estimates of total diversity, which came from one million sequenced T cells, were considered to be underestimates. Both higher diversity and more naive CD4+ cells marked long-lived donors when set against aged donors. Without sorted subsets, naive and antigen-experienced compartments could not be conclusively compared.

This CDR3 has 15 amino acids. The germline gives CDR1 SGHRS, CDR2 YFSETQ. V lost 3 bases and J lost 4; bases outside the gene matches: 8. Sample-barcoded 5' priming and a J-beta primer mix drove a second PCR of about 6 to 12 cycles. One entry per CDR3 protein, called by TCRdb with MiXCR from the 5' RACE reads. This sample yields about 970,000 distinct CDR3 sequences, of which about 51% are seen a single time; about a fifth belongs to the top ten. A minimum of 5 micrograms of total RNA was extracted per sample. As regards this clonotype: Its antigen is not known.

Sequencing was done on a sample of blood. The origin of this receptor is a woman aged 60-70 years in good health. The V and J genes are TRBV5-1 and TRBJ1-1, with 8 bases aligning to TRBD1. The CDR3 here is CASSSTTGGTTEAFF. The CDR3 bases are TGCGCCAGCAGCTCCACAACAGGGGGAACCACTGAAGCTTTCTTT.